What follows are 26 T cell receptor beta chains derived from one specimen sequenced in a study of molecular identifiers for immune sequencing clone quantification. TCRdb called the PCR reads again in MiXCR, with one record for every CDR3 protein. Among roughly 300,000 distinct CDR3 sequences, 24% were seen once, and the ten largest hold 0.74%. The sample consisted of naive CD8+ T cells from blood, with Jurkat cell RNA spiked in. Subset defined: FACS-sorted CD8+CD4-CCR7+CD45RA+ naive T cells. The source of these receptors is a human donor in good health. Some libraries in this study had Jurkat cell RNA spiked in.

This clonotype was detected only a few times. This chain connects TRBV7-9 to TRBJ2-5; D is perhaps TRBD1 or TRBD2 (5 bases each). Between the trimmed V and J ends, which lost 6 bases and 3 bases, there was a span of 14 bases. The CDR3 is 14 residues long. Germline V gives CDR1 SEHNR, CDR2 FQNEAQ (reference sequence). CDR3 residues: CASSIDRDEETQYF. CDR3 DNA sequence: TGTGCCAGCAGTATCGACCGGGACGAAGAGACCCAGTACTTC.

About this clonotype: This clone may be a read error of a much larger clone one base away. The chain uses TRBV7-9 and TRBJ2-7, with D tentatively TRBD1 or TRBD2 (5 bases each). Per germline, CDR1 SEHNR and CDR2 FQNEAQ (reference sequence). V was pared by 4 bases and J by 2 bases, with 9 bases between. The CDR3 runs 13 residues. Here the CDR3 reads CASSYRDPYEQYF. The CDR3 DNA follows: TGTGCCAGCAGCTACCGGGACCCCTACGAGCAGTACTTC.

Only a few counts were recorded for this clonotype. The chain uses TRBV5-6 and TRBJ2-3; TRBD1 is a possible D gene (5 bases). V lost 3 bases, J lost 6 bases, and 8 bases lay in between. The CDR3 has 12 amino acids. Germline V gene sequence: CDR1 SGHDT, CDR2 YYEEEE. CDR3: CASSSGFDTQYF. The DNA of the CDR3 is TGTGCCAGCAGCTCAGGGTTTGATACGCAGTATTTT. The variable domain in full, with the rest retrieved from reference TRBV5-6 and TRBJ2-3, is DAGVTQSPTHLIKTRGQQVTLRCSPKSGHDTVSWYQQALGQGPQFIFQYYEEEERQRGNFPDRFSGHQFPNYSSELNVNALLLGDSALYLCASSSGFDTQYFGPGTRLTVL.

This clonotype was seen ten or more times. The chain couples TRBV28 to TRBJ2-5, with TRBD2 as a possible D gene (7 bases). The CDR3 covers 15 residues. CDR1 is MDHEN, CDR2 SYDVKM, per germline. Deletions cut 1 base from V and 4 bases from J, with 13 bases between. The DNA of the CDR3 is TGTGCCAGCAGTTTATTCCGGGGGGCCATAGAGACCCAGTACTTC. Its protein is CASSLFRGAIETQYF.

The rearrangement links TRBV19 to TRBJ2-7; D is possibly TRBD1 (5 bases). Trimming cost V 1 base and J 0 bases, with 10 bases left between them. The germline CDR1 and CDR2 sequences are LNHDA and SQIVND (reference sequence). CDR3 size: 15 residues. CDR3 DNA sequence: TGTGCCAGTAGTATAGTCACAGGAAGCTCCTACGAGCAGTACTTC. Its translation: CASSIVTGSSYEQYF.

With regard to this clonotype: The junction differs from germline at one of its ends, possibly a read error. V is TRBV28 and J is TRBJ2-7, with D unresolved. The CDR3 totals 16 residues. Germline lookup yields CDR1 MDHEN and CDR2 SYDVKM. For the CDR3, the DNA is TGTGCCAGCCGTTTCCCCGGGCCTGCACCCTCCTACGCGCAGTACTTC. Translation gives CASRFPGPAPSYAQYF.

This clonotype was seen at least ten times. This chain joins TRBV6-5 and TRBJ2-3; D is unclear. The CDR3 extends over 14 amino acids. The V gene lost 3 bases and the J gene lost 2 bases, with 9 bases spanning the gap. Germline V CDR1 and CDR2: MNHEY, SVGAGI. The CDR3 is CASSYLAATDTQYF. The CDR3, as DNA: TGTGCCAGCAGTTATCTCGCTGCCACAGATACGCAGTATTTT.

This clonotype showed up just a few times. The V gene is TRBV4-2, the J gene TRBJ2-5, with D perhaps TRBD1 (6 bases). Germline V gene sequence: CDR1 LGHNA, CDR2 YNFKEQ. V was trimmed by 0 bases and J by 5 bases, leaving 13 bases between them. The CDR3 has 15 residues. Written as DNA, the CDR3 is TGTGCCAGCAGCCAAGATGGGGGCAGCCCTGAGACCCAGTACTTC. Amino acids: CASSQDGGSPETQYF.

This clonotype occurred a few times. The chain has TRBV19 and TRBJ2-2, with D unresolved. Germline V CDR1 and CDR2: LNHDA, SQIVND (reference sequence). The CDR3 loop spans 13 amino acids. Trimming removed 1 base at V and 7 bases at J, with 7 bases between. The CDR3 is CASSIGFGGELFF. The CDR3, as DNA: TGTGCCAGTAGTATAGGGTTCGGCGGGGAGCTGTTTTTT.

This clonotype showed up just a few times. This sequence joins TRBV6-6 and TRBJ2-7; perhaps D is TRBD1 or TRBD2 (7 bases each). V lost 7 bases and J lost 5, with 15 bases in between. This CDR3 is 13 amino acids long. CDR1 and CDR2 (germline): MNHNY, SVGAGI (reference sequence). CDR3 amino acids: CASTLQGRDEQYF. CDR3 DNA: TGTGCCAGCACCTTACAGGGGAGGGACGAGCAGTACTTC.

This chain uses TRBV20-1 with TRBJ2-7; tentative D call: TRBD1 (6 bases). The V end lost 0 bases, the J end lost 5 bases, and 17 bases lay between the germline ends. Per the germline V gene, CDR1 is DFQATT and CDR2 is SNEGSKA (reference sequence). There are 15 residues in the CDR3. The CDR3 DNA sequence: TGCAGTGCTAGAGAAGAGGGGACATCCACGAACGAGCAGTACTTC. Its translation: CSAREEGTSTNEQYF.

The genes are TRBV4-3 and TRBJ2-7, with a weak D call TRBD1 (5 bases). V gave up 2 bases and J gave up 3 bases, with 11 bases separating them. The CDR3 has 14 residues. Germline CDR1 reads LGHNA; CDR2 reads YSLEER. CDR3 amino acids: CASSQSPGNYEQYF. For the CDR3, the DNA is TGCGCCAGCAGCCAATCGCCAGGGAACTACGAGCAGTACTTC.

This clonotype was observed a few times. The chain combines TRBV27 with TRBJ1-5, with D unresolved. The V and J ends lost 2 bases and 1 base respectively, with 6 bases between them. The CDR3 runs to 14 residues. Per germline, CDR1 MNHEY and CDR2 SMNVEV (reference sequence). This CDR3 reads CASSLRWSNQPQHF. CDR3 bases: TGTGCCAGCAGTTTACGATGGAGCAATCAGCCCCAGCATTTT.

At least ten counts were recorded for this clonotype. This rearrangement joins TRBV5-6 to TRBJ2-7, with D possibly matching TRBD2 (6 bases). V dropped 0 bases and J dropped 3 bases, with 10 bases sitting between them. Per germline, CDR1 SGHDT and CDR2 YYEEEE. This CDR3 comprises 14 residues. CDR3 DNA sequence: TGTGCCAGCAGCTTGGGGGCCGGGGGCTACGAGCAGTACTTC. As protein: CASSLGAGGYEQYF.

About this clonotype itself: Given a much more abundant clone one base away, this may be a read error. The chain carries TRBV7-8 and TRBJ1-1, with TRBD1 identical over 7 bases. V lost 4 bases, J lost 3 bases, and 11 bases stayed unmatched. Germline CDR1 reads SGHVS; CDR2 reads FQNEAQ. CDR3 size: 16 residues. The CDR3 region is CASSSVTGVFYTEAFF. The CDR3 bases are TGTGCCAGCAGCTCCGTTACAGGGGTTTTTTACACTGAAGCTTTCTTT.

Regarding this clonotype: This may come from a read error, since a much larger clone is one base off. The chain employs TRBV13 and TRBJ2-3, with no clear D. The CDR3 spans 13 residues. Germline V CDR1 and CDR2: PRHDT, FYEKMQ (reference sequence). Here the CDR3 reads CASSALSADTQSF. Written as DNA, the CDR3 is TGTGCCAGCAGCGCCCTCTCGGCGGATACGCAGTCTTTT. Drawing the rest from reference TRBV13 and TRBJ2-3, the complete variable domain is AAGVIQSPRHLIKEKRETATLKCYPIPRHDTVYWYQQGPGQDPQFLISFYEKMQSDKGSIPDRFSAQQFSDYHSELNMSSLELGDSALYFCASSALSADTQSFGPGTRLTVL.

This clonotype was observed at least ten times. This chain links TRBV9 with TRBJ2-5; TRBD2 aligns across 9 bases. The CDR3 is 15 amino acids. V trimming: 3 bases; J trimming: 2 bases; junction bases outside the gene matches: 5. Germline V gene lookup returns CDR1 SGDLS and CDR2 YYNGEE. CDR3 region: CASSGGLALQETQYF. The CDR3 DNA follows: TGTGCCAGCAGCGGAGGACTAGCGCTGCAAGAGACCCAGTACTTC.

CDR3 DNA: TGTGCCACCAGTGATACCGGGACTAGCGGGAGCAATGAGCAGTTCTTC. Translation: CATSDTGTSGSNEQFF. The chain is built from TRBV24-1 and TRBJ2-1; 14 nucleotides align to TRBD2. Germline CDR1 is KGHDR and CDR2 is SFDVKD. J gave up 6 bases and V 3 bases, and 3 bases lay outside the gene matches. There are 16 residues in the CDR3.

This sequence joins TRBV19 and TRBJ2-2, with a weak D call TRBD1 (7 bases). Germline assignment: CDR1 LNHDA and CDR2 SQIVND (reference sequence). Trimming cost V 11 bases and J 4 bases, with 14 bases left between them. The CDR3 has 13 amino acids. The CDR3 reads CALEGAGTGELFF. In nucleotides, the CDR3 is TGTGCCCTGGAGGGGGCGGGCACCGGGGAGCTGTTTTTT.

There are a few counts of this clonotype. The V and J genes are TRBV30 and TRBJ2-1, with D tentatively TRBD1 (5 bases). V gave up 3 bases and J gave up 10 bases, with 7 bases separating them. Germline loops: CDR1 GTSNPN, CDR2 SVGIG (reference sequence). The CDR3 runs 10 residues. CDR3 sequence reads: CAWRRQEQFF. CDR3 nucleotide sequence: TGTGCCTGGAGAAGACAGGAGCAGTTCTTC.

Here the CDR3 reads CASSYEQGVIGNQPQHF. CDR3 coding DNA: TGTGCCAGCAGTTACGAACAGGGGGTAATCGGCAATCAGCCCCAGCATTTT. The chain couples TRBV6-2 or TRBV6-3 to TRBJ1-5, with 8 bases aligning to TRBD1. The CDR3 is 17 residues long. V lost 2 bases and J lost 2; bases outside the gene matches: 8. The germline gives CDR1 MNHEY, CDR2 SVGEGT.

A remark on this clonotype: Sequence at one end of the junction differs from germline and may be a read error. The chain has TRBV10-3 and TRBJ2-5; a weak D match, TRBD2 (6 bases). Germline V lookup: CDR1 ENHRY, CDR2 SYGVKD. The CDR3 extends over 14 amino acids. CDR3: CAIGTALAPAPPSF. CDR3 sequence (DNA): TGTGCCATCGGGACTGCCCTCGCCCCCGCGCCCCCGTCCTTC.

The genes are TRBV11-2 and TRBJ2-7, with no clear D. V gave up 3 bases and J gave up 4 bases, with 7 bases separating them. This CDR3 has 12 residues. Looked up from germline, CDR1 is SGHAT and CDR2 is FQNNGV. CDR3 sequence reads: CASSFSTYEQYF. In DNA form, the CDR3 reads TGTGCCAGCAGCTTTTCTACGTACGAGCAGTACTTC. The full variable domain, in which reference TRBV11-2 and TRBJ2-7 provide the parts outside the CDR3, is EAGVAQSPRYKIIEKRQSVAFWCNPISGHATLYWYQQILGQGPKLLIQFQNNGVVDDSQLPKDRFSAERLKGVDSTLKIQPAKLEDSAVYLCASSFSTYEQYFGPGTRLTVT.

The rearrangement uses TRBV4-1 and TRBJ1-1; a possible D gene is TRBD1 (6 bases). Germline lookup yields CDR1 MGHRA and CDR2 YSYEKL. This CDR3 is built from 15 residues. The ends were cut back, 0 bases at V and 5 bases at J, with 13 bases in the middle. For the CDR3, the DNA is TGCGCCAGCAGCCAAGAAGGGACATCAGGGACTGAAGCTTTCTTT. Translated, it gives CASSQEGTSGTEAFF.

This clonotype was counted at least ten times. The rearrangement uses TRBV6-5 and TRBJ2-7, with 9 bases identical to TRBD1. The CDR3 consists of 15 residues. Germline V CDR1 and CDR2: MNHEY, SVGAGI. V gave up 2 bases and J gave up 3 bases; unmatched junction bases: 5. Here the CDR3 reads CASSYPMGQGYEQYF. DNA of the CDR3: TGTGCCAGCAGTTACCCAATGGGACAGGGCTACGAGCAGTACTTC.

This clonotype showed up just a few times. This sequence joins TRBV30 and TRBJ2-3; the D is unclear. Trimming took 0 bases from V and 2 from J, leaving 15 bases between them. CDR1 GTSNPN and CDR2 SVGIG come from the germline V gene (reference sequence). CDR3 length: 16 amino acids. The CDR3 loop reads CAWSVQKHRTTDTQYF. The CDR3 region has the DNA TGTGCCTGGAGTGTACAAAAACACCGAACCACAGATACGCAGTATTTT.